Following are 27 T cell receptor beta chains from one sample sequenced in a study of identical twins. TCRdb independently ran MiXCR on the 5' RACE reads; one entry per CDR3 protein. The sample has about 100,000 distinct CDR3 sequences, 5.9% seen once. The sequencing input was memory T cells sorted from blood. The receptors were gathered from a woman aged 50 to 65 in good health.

The CDR3, as DNA: TGTGCCAGCAGTTTCGTGGACGGAGGAGCTGAAGCTTTCTTT. This gives the protein CASSFVDGGAEAFF. This sequence joins TRBV12-3 or TRBV12-4 and TRBJ1-1; the D is unclear. CDR3 length: 14 amino acids. V shed 3 bases and J shed 6 bases, with 14 bases lying between them.

The sample holds many counts of this clonotype. The genes are TRBV20-1 and TRBJ2-5; 8 bases map to TRBD2. The ends lost 0 bases at V and 5 bases at J; junction bases unmatched: 8. The germline V gene encodes CDR1 DFQATT and CDR2 SNEGSKA (reference sequence). The CDR3 contains 15 residues. The CDR3 loop reads CSARDGTSPLETQYF. The CDR3 nucleotides read TGCAGTGCTAGAGACGGGACTAGTCCGTTGGAGACCCAGTACTTC.

This clonotype was observed many times. This chain joins TRBV21-1 and TRBJ2-7; TRBD1, the D gene given by the table, was not confirmed from the DNA. TRBV21-1 represents a pseudogene. The CDR3 is made up of 16 amino acids. This chain's CDR3 is CASASPPSVSSYEQYF. CDR3 DNA: TGTGCCAGCGCGAGCCCCCCCTCAGTGAGCTCCTACGAGCAGTACTTC.

This clonotype was counted ten times or more. V and J are TRBV7-9 and TRBJ1-5; no reliable D call. The CDR3 is made up of 15 amino acids. The V end was cut by 1 base, the J end by 0 bases, with 7 bases between. CDR1 is SEHNR, CDR2 FQNEAQ, per germline (reference sequence). The CDR3 loop is CASSLGHSSNQPQHF. CDR3 nucleotides: TGTGCCAGCAGCTTAGGGCACAGTAGCAATCAGCCCCAGCATTTT.

This clonotype was recorded many times. CDR3 amino acids: CASSFRANLGVDTQYF. The CDR3 region has the DNA TGTGCCAGCAGCTTTAGGGCAAATCTAGGGGTCGATACGCAGTATTTT. The chain couples TRBV27 to TRBJ2-3; D may be TRBD1 (5 bases). CDR3 size: 16 residues. Trimming took 6 bases from V and 6 from J, leaving 22 bases between them. CDR1 MNHEY and CDR2 SMNVEV come from the germline V gene (reference sequence).

This clonotype was counted ten times or more. This chain links TRBV11-2 with TRBJ2-2; D remains unclear. With 4 bases removed from V and 0 bases from J, the gap between germline ends came to 6 bases. The CDR3 runs to 14 residues. CDR1 and CDR2 from the germline V gene are SGHAT and FQNNGV. CDR3 sequence reads: CASSSTTNTGELFF. CDR3 DNA: TGTGCCAGCAGCTCCACAACGAACACCGGGGAGCTGTTTTTT. Looking up the rest from reference TRBV11-2 and TRBJ2-2 gives the full variable domain: EAGVAQSPRYKIIEKRQSVAFWCNPISGHATLYWYQQILGQGPKLLIQFQNNGVVDDSQLPKDRFSAERLKGVDSTLKIQPAKLEDSAVYLCASSSTTNTGELFFGEGSRLTVL.

The chain is built from TRBV7-2 and TRBJ2-7; 7 nucleotides match TRBD1. The CDR3 is 13 residues long. Per the germline V gene, CDR1 is SGHTA and CDR2 is FQGNSA. The J segment lost 2 bases and the V segment lost 4 bases, leaving 2 bases of the junction unmatched. CDR3 DNA sequence: TGTGCCAGCAGCTGGGGACAGACCTACGAGCAGTACGTC. Protein: CASSWGQTYEQYV.

The sample holds many counts of this clonotype. The rearrangement links TRBV3-1 to TRBJ2-1; 8 positions match TRBD2. V shed 9 bases and J 5 bases; nucleotides not matched to a gene: 6. The CDR3 totals 13 residues. Germline V lookup: CDR1 LGHDT, CDR2 YNNKEL (reference sequence). The CDR3, as DNA: TGTGCCAGTAGCGGGATTTTGGACAATGAGCAGTTCTTC. As protein: CASSGILDNEQFF.

At least ten counts were recorded for this clonotype. This rearrangement joins TRBV20-1 to TRBJ2-7, with 10 bases that match TRBD2. Germline CDR1 and CDR2: DFQATT and SNEGSKA (reference sequence). The CDR3 is 16 amino acids. V lost 0 bases to trimming and J lost 3 bases; unmatched junction nucleotides: 8. The DNA of the CDR3 is TGCAGTGCTAGAGATCTTTCTAGCGGGGGAGACTACGAGCAGTACTTC. Residues: CSARDLSSGGDYEQYF.

This clonotype has ten or more counts. The chain uses TRBV6-5 and TRBJ2-2; weak D call: TRBD1 (6 bases). The CDR3 covers 13 residues. Germline assignment: CDR1 MNHEY and CDR2 SVGAGI. V lost 6 bases, J lost 1 base, and 6 bases lay in between. CDR3 sequence: CASRTGNTGELFF. CDR3 DNA sequence: TGTGCCAGCAGGACAGGGAACACCGGGGAGCTGTTTTTT.

This clonotype has ten or more counts. CDR3 nucleotides: TGCGCCAGCAGTATTTTGTCAGCCAATGGCTACACCTTC. Encoded protein: CASSILSANGYTF. The chain employs TRBV5-1 and TRBJ1-2, with unresolved D. CDR1 and CDR2 (germline): SGHRS, YFSETQ. The CDR3 consists of 13 residues. The V end was cut by 5 bases, the J end by 6 bases, with 14 bases between.

This clonotype was observed a single time. This may arise from a read error, as a much more abundant clone is one base away. This chain uses TRBV10-3 with TRBJ1-4; D unclear. The V gene's germline CDR1 is ENHRY and CDR2 SYGVKD. The CDR3 contains 16 residues. CDR3 amino acids: CTISESGGATNEKLFF. The CDR3 DNA is TGTACCATCAGTGAGTCGGGCGGGGCAACTAATGAAAAACTGTTTTTT.

The chain has TRBV6-6 and TRBJ2-1; no clear D gene. Germline CDR1 and CDR2: MNHNY and SVGAGI (reference sequence). CDR3 length equals 11 residues. V lost 8 bases and J lost 3, with 5 bases in between. The CDR3 region is CASLGYNEQFF. In DNA form, the CDR3 reads TGTGCCAGCCTTGGCTACAATGAGCAGTTCTTC.

The chain employs TRBV15 and TRBJ1-4; D ambiguous. CDR1 LNHNV and CDR2 YYDKDF come from the germline V gene (reference sequence). The CDR3 runs 16 residues. Trimming pared 0 bases from V and 3 bases from J, leaving 11 bases between. CDR3 residues: CATSRDPPSSNEKLFF. For the CDR3, the DNA is TGTGCCACCAGCAGAGACCCCCCCTCCTCTAATGAAAAACTGTTTTTT. Variable domain in full (rest from reference TRBV15 and TRBJ1-4): DAMVIQNPRYQVTQFGKPVTLSCSQTLNHNVMYWYQQKSSQAPKLLFHYYDKDFNNEADTPDNFQSRRPNTSFCFLDIRSPGLGDTAMYLCATSRDPPSSNEKLFFGSGTQLSVL.

This clonotype was observed a few times. This chain links TRBV7-8 with TRBJ2-4; 8 bases map to TRBD1. Trimming removed 0 bases from V and 7 bases from J; junction bases left unmatched: 2. The CDR3 has 14 amino acids. CDR1 is SGHVS, CDR2 FQNEAQ, per germline. CDR3 residues: CASSLARTGNIQYF. Here the CDR3 DNA reads TGTGCCAGCAGCTTAGCGAGGACAGGGAACATTCAGTACTTC.

This clonotype was counted many times. The rearrangement links TRBV30 to TRBJ2-3; 8 positions match TRBD2. The CDR3 runs to 15 residues. The J segment lost 4 bases and the V segment lost 8 bases, leaving 14 bases of the junction unmatched. CDR1 and CDR2 (germline): GTSNPN, SVGIG (reference sequence). CDR3 sequence: CARYGGRPTPDTQYF. The CDR3 region has the DNA TGTGCCCGGTATGGCGGGAGGCCAACCCCAGATACGCAGTATTTT. The complete variable domain, with remaining parts taken from reference TRBV30 and TRBJ2-3, reads SQTIHQWPATLVQPVGSPLSLECTVEGTSNPNLYWYRQAAGRGLQLLFYSVGIGQISSEVPQNLSASRPQDRQFILSSKKLLLSDSGFYLCARYGGRPTPDTQYFGPGTRLTVL.

The J gene is TRBJ2-5, the V gene TRBV20-1; D tentatively fits TRBD1 or TRBD2 (5 bases each). The CDR3 sequence is 15 residues long. The V end was cut by 0 bases, the J end by 2 bases, with 13 bases between. Germline CDR1 reads DFQATT; CDR2 reads SNEGSKA (reference sequence). The CDR3 region has the DNA TGCAGTGCTAGAGATAGGGACCCCTTTCAAGAGACCCAGTACTTC. It encodes CSARDRDPFQETQYF.

This clonotype appeared many times. The V gene is TRBV11-2, the J gene TRBJ2-5; D call uncertain. CDR1 and CDR2 from the germline V gene are SGHAT and FQNNGV. V was cut by 6 bases and J by 0 bases, with 2 bases left in between. There are 11 residues in the CDR3. CDR3 protein: CASRNQETQYF. The CDR3 region has the DNA TGTGCCAGCAGGAACCAAGAGACCCAGTACTTC.

In its sample, this clonotype was seen many times. The V gene is TRBV3-1, the J gene TRBJ2-4; 13 bases agree with TRBD2. V lost 1 base to trimming and J lost 9 bases; unmatched junction nucleotides: 0. The CDR3 extends over 14 amino acids. The V gene's germline CDR1 is LGHDT and CDR2 YNNKEL (reference sequence). The CDR3 DNA is TGTGCCAGCAGCCAAGGACTAGCGGGAGGCATTCAGTACTTC. It codes for CASSQGLAGGIQYF.

This clonotype showed up many times. The V and J genes are TRBV11-2 and TRBJ2-3; 7 nucleotides match TRBD1. Germline CDR1 SGHAT, CDR2 FQNNGV. The V and J ends lost 9 bases and 8 bases, in that order; junction bases with no gene match: 8. CDR3 length: 12 residues. CDR3 bases: TGTGCCAGTCAACAGGACAGGAGTACGCAGTATTTT. Protein sequence: CASQQDRSTQYF. Full variable domain (outside the CDR3, taken from reference TRBV11-2 and TRBJ2-3): EAGVAQSPRYKIIEKRQSVAFWCNPISGHATLYWYQQILGQGPKLLIQFQNNGVVDDSQLPKDRFSAERLKGVDSTLKIQPAKLEDSAVYLCASQQDRSTQYFGPGTRLTVL.

The chain recombines TRBV6-6 with TRBJ1-1; the D is unclear. CDR1 and CDR2 from the germline V gene are MNHNY and SVGAGI (reference sequence). Trimming took 7 bases from V and 3 from J, leaving 9 bases between them. CDR3 length: 12 residues. The CDR3 spells CASKVGDTEAFF. The CDR3 nucleotides read TGTGCCAGCAAGGTCGGCGACACTGAAGCTTTCTTT.

This clonotype was detected ten times or more. V usage is TRBV5-1 and J usage is TRBJ2-5, with 9 nucleotides matching TRBD1. The germline gives CDR1 SGHRS, CDR2 YFSETQ. The CDR3 is made up of 16 amino acids. J gave up 2 bases and V 4 bases, and 9 bases lay outside the gene matches. The CDR3 coding sequence is TGCGCCAGCAGCCTTACAGGGACAGGGAGGCAAGAGACCCAGTACTTC. This translates into CASSLTGTGRQETQYF.

This clonotype was found many times. This chain joins TRBV6-2 or TRBV6-3 and TRBJ1-2; the match to TRBD1 covers 8 bases. Per germline, CDR1 MNHEY and CDR2 SVGEGT. CDR3 length: 12 residues. J was trimmed by 8 bases and V by 6 bases; bases with no gene match: 5. Here the CDR3 DNA reads TGTGCCAGCAGCTGGACAGGGACGGGCTACACCTTC. This encodes CASSWTGTGYTF.

This chain uses TRBV5-4 with TRBJ2-2, with 9 nucleotides matching TRBD2. J lost 4 bases, V lost 4 bases, and 2 bases had no gene match. Germline V gives CDR1 SGHNT, CDR2 YYREEE (reference sequence). The CDR3 has 14 amino acids. The CDR3 here is CASSAGGSTGELFF. The CDR3 DNA reads TGTGCCAGCAGCGCGGGAGGGAGCACCGGGGAGCTGTTTTTT.

This clonotype was detected many times. This chain links TRBV3-1 with TRBJ2-5, with a tentative D call TRBD2 (6 bases). This CDR3 has 15 residues. Trimming took off 4 bases at V and 5 bases at J, with 17 bases between the two ends. CDR1 and CDR2 from the germline V gene are LGHDT and YNNKEL (reference sequence). The CDR3 sequence is CASSLPGSRGETQYF. In DNA form, the CDR3 reads TGTGCCAGCAGCCTTCCGGGATCACGGGGGGAGACCCAGTACTTC.

The chain links TRBV11-2 to TRBJ1-2; weak D call: TRBD1 (6 bases). This CDR3 contains 17 residues. V shed 1 base and J shed 3 bases, with 18 bases lying between them. Germline CDR1 and CDR2: SGHAT and FQNNGV. The CDR3 nucleotides read TGTGCCAGCAGCTTAGTTAATGGCTGGGGGGGGCACTATGGCTACACCTTC. It codes for CASSLVNGWGGHYGYTF.

This clonotype appeared many times. The V and J genes are TRBV29-1 and TRBJ2-7; TRBD2 matches 8 bases. V trimming: 2 bases; J trimming: 2 bases; junction bases outside the gene matches: 5. Looked up from germline, CDR1 is SQVTM and CDR2 is ANQGSEA. This CDR3 is built from 14 residues. As DNA, the CDR3 is TGCAGCGTTGAAATCGATAGCGGGACCTACGAGCAGTACTTC. This codes for CSVEIDSGTYEQYF.